Following are 27 T cell receptor beta chains from one sample sequenced in a study of blood T cell repertoires in COVID-19. The method was immunoSEQ multiplex PCR; TCRdb's version includes in-frame clones alone and lacks a portion of them. The sample carries some 140,000 clones, 70% to 85% recorded once. The sample taken for sequencing was peripheral blood. The receptors were sampled from a man aged 60 to 75 who had recovered from COVID-19.

The chain carries TRBV6-4 and TRBJ1-5; 8 nucleotides match TRBD1. V lost 5 bases and J lost 11; bases outside the gene matches: 8. The CDR3 spans 13 residues. CDR1 and CDR2 from the germline V gene are MRHNA and SNTAGT. The CDR3: CASSLETGDTQHF. In DNA form, the CDR3 reads TGTGCCAGCAGTCTCGAGACAGGGGATACCCAGCATTTT.

The chain is built from TRBV29-1 and TRBJ1-2; 9 nucleotides line up with TRBD1. Germline V gene sequence: CDR1 SQVTM, CDR2 ANQGSEA. CDR3 size: 12 residues. The V gene end was trimmed by 6 bases and the J gene end by 8 bases; junction bases not matched to a gene: 7. The CDR3 region has the DNA TGCAGCGTCAAGACAGGGGGTCTCGGCTACACCTTC. It encodes CSVKTGGLGYTF.

This clone occurred many times. This chain uses TRBV27 with TRBJ2-5, with D perhaps matching TRBD1 (5 bases). The V and J ends lost 2 bases and 5 bases respectively, with 15 bases between them. CDR1 and CDR2 from the germline V gene are MNHEY and SMNVEV (reference sequence). The CDR3 has 15 residues. The CDR3 DNA follows: TGTGCCAGCAGTTTAGACCAGGGTTCGTGGGAGACCCAGTACTTC. Protein: CASSLDQGSWETQYF.

This clone was seen only a few times. The V call is TRBV30, the J call TRBJ2-2; TRBD1 matches 7 bases. This CDR3 is 15 amino acids long. Germline CDR1 and CDR2: GTSNPN and SVGIG (reference sequence). V lost 3 bases and J lost 5; bases outside the gene matches: 9. The CDR3 sequence: CAWSPGQSVTGELFF. CDR3 in DNA: TGTGCCTGGAGCCCGGGACAGTCGGTGACCGGGGAGCTGTTTTTT.

The chain combines TRBV6-5 with TRBJ2-7; 8 bases are a match to TRBD2. The germline V gene has CDR1 MNHEY and CDR2 SVGAGI. V lost 4 bases to trimming and J lost 7 bases; unmatched junction nucleotides: 9. The CDR3 is 14 residues long. The CDR3 loop is CASSWGAGEEEQYF. CDR3 DNA: TGTGCCAGCAGTTGGGGAGCGGGAGAGGAAGAGCAGTACTTC.

V is TRBV6-2 or TRBV6-3 and J is TRBJ1-6; 9 bases line up with TRBD1. The V segment lost 2 bases and the J segment 7 bases; nucleotides outside the gene matches: 9. The germline gives CDR1 MNHEY, CDR2 SVGEGT. This CDR3 contains 17 residues. The CDR3 region has the DNA TGTGCCAGCAGTTACATTATCCCGGGACAGGGAAATTCACCCCTCCACTTT. Protein sequence: CASSYIIPGQGNSPLHF.

V is TRBV28 and J is TRBJ1-1; the D gene is possibly TRBD1 (5 bases). V lost 10 bases, J lost 6 bases, and 18 bases lay in between. The CDR3 loop spans 13 amino acids. The germline V gene has CDR1 MDHEN and CDR2 SYDVKM. The CDR3 protein is CATHGRVRAEAFF. In DNA form, the CDR3 reads TGTGCCACCCATGGCAGGGTAAGAGCTGAAGCTTTCTTT.

This chain joins TRBV7-2 and TRBJ2-5; D might be TRBD2 (5 bases). CDR3 length: 13 amino acids. CDR1 SGHTA and CDR2 FQGNSA come from the germline V gene. Trimming left V 8 bases short and J 4 bases short, with 14 bases between. The CDR3 spells CASGRGPGETQYF. For the CDR3, the DNA is TGTGCCAGCGGCCGAGGGCCGGGAGAGACCCAGTACTTC.

This clone was seen a few times. The gene calls are TRBV6-6 and TRBJ1-2, with a tentative D call TRBD1 (6 bases). Germline V lookup: CDR1 MNHNY, CDR2 SVGAGI (reference sequence). The CDR3 is 12 amino acids. V gave up 5 bases and J gave up 3 bases, with 7 bases separating them. The CDR3 DNA follows: TGTGCCAGCAGTCACAGGGACTATGGCTACACCTTC. It is translated as CASSHRDYGYTF.

With respect to this clone: The same CDR3 is also encoded by other DNA sequences in this sample. J is TRBJ1-2 and V is TRBV28; a possible D gene is TRBD1 (5 bases). The germline V gene has CDR1 MDHEN and CDR2 SYDVKM. V dropped 6 bases and J dropped 2 bases, with 10 bases sitting between them. The CDR3 spans 13 residues. CDR3 coding DNA: TGTGCCAGCAGCCTCACAGGAAACTATGGCTACACCTTC. It encodes CASSLTGNYGYTF.

The gene calls are TRBV10-3 and TRBJ2-3, with TRBD2 identical over 13 bases. With V trimmed by 3 bases and J by 5 bases, 8 bases remained unmatched. The germline CDR1 and CDR2 sequences are ENHRY and SYGVKD. This CDR3 has 17 residues. CDR3 bases: TGTGCCATCAGTGACCGTGGACTAGCGGGAGTAGGAGATACGCAGTATTTT. The encoded protein is CAISDRGLAGVGDTQYF.

This clone came up a few times. An end of the junction differs from the germline gene, which may be a read error. The gene calls are TRBV7-7 and TRBJ2-5, with 9 positions matching TRBD1. CDR3 length: 15 amino acids. Per the germline V gene, CDR1 is SSHAT and CDR2 is FNYEAQ (reference sequence). The chain's CDR3 is CASSPNPGTGETQYF. For the CDR3, the DNA is TGTGCTAGCAGCCCAAATCCCGGGACAGGGGAGACCCAGTACTTC.

The V call is TRBV5-1, the J call TRBJ2-3; D perhaps matches TRBD2 (6 bases). The CDR3 extends over 13 amino acids. The ends were cut back, 4 bases at V and 3 bases at J, with 9 bases in the middle. The germline V gene encodes CDR1 SGHRS and CDR2 YFSETQ. DNA for the CDR3: TGCGCCAGCAGCCCGGAGGGGACAGATACGCAGTATTTT. It yields the protein CASSPEGTDTQYF.

V usage is TRBV30 and J usage is TRBJ1-5, with D possibly matching TRBD1 (5 bases). From germline, CDR1 is GTSNPN and CDR2 SVGIG (reference sequence). The CDR3 consists of 13 residues. V was pared by 7 bases and J by 0 bases, with 10 bases between. The CDR3 nucleotides are TGTGCCTCCCAGGGCTATAGCAATCAGCCCCAGCATTTT. This translates into CASQGYSNQPQHF.

The chain employs TRBV5-4 and TRBJ1-2; a possible D gene is TRBD1 (5 bases). Trimming removed 2 bases at V and 7 bases at J, with 15 bases between. CDR3 length: 14 residues. In germline, CDR1 is SGHNT, CDR2 YYREEE (reference sequence). For the CDR3, the DNA is TGTGCCAGCAGCTTTGCCACAGGCTGGGGTGGCTACACCTTC. It specifies CASSFATGWGGYTF.

This clone was counted between two and nine times. The CDR3 sequence is CASSQSTSGFSYNEQFF. CDR3 sequence (DNA): TGCGCCAGCAGCCAATCGACTAGCGGGTTCTCCTACAATGAGCAGTTCTTC. The chain carries TRBV4-3 and TRBJ2-1; 10 nucleotides line up with TRBD2. The CDR3 is 17 amino acids. The junction had 4 bases not matched to a gene; V was cut back by 2 bases and J by 0 bases. The V gene's germline CDR1 is LGHNA and CDR2 YSLEER.

The rearrangement joins TRBV19 to TRBJ2-5; tentatively, D is TRBD2 (5 bases). This CDR3 is built from 14 residues. Germline V lookup: CDR1 LNHDA, CDR2 SQIVND (reference sequence). The V and J ends lost 5 bases and 0 bases respectively, with 10 bases between them. The CDR3, as DNA: TGTGCCAGTAGTCGGACTGCGTACCAAGAGACCCAGTACTTC. This encodes CASSRTAYQETQYF.

DNA of the CDR3: TGTGCCAGCAGTTTTTCGGGGGGCTATGGCTACACCTTC. This gives the protein CASSFSGGYGYTF. The chain recombines TRBV28 with TRBJ1-2; D possibly corresponds to TRBD1 (5 bases). CDR3 length: 13 amino acids. Trimming shortened V by 3 bases and J by 4 bases, and 9 bases separated the two germline ends. Looked up from germline, CDR1 is MDHEN and CDR2 is SYDVKM.

This chain links TRBV6-2 or TRBV6-3 with TRBJ2-7; 8 positions agree with TRBD1. The CDR3 consists of 14 residues. After removal of 7 bases from V and 1 base from J, the junction contained 6 bases not matched to a gene. Per germline, CDR1 MNHEY and CDR2 SVGEGT. The CDR3 nucleotides are TGTGCCAGCACCCCCGACAGGGGTTCCTACGAGCAGTACTTC. Translated, it gives CASTPDRGSYEQYF.

The V and J genes are TRBV2 and TRBJ2-5, with D tentatively TRBD1 (6 bases). The CDR3 sequence is 14 residues long. The germline V gene has CDR1 SNHLY and CDR2 FYNNEI. Between the trimmed V and J ends, which lost 7 bases and 4 bases, there was a span of 16 bases. In DNA form, the CDR3 reads TGTGCCAGCATAGGCTACAGGGCGGGAGAGACCCAGTACTTC. Its translation is CASIGYRAGETQYF.

The V gene is TRBV2, the J gene TRBJ1-3; no clear D. Germline CDR1 SNHLY, CDR2 FYNNEI. The V and J ends lost 7 bases and 2 bases respectively, with 12 bases between them. The CDR3 spans 14 residues. In DNA, the CDR3 is TGTGCCAGCAATGGCGGAGGGCCTGGAAACACCATATATTTT. Residues: CASNGGGPGNTIYF.

The table lists this clone with a count of one. The V call is TRBV29-1, the J call TRBJ2-2, with D perhaps TRBD2 (5 bases). The CDR3 length is 14 residues. Between the trimmed V and J ends, which lost 5 bases and 2 bases, there was a span of 12 bases. CDR1 and CDR2 (germline): SQVTM, ANQGSEA. This CDR3 reads CSVRLASNTGELFF. In nucleotides, the CDR3 is TGCAGCGTTAGGTTGGCTAGCAACACCGGGGAGCTGTTTTTT.

CDR3: CASRHNNILKLFF. The CDR3 DNA reads TGTGCCAGCAGACACAACAACATATTAAAACTGTTTTTT. V is TRBV28 and J is TRBJ1-4; D unclear. The CDR3 contains 13 residues. Germline CDR1 and CDR2: MDHEN and SYDVKM. The V end lost 6 bases, the J end lost 10 bases, and 15 bases lay between the germline ends.

The rearrangement links TRBV7-9 to TRBJ1-1; tentatively, D is TRBD1 (6 bases). CDR3 size: 14 residues. The V gene's germline CDR1 is SEHNR and CDR2 FQNEAQ (reference sequence). Trimming pared 6 bases from V and 5 bases from J, leaving 16 bases between. Here the CDR3 reads CASRSQGARTEAFF. The CDR3 DNA sequence: TGTGCCAGCAGGTCACAGGGAGCGAGGACTGAAGCTTTCTTT.

The chain couples TRBV7-9 to TRBJ2-1, with D unresolved. Germline V gene sequence: CDR1 SEHNR, CDR2 FQNEAQ (reference sequence). Trimming removed 1 base at V and 8 bases at J, with 6 bases between. This CDR3 is 12 amino acids long. CDR3 coding DNA: TGTGCCAGCAGCTTAGACATGGATGAGCAGTTCTTC. Its translation is CASSLDMDEQFF.

V and J are TRBV3-1 (or the pseudogene TRBV3-2) and TRBJ1-1; D is perhaps TRBD1 (6 bases). V was shortened by 3 bases and J by 5 bases, with 10 bases between the two germline ends. Looked up from germline, CDR1 is LGHDT and CDR2 is YNNKEL (reference sequence). The CDR3 sequence is 13 residues long. The CDR3 here is CASSQQGWTEAFF. The DNA for the CDR3 is TGTGCCAGCAGCCAGCAGGGGTGGACTGAAGCTTTCTTT.

The chain uses TRBV10-2 and TRBJ2-7; 7 nucleotides line up with TRBD1. J gave up 3 bases and V 5 bases, and 4 bases lay outside the gene matches. Per germline, CDR1 WSHSY and CDR2 SAAADI. The CDR3 is 13 residues long. CDR3 in amino acids: CASSWGQIYEQYF. The CDR3 DNA follows: TGCGCCAGCAGTTGGGGACAGATCTACGAGCAGTACTTC.